These 18 T cell receptor beta chains share one sample of origin, sequenced in a study of T cells in Graves' hyperthyroidism and ophthalmopathy. RNA transcripts gave rise to amplified TCR beta CDR3 regions. The HTBI set primed first-round TCR CDR3 RT-PCR. One entry per CDR3 protein results from TCRdb running MiXCR on the multiplex PCR reads. The repertoire has some 210,000 distinct CDR3 sequences, more than 15% of them found once; the top ten carry 50%. The sample taken for sequencing was blood. The receptors derive from a man aged 45-60 years with Graves' hyperthyroidism.

The chain employs TRBV7-2 and TRBJ2-3; TRBD2 might be the D (6 bases). Trimming took 4 bases from V and 2 from J, leaving 13 bases between them. The CDR3 is 15 residues long. Germline assignment: CDR1 SGHTA and CDR2 FQGNSA. The CDR3 nucleotides are TGTGCCAGCAGCTCCGAGCGGGTTCACACAGATACGCAGTATTTT. Its protein product is CASSSERVHTDTQYF.

This clonotype was observed a single time. This may arise from a read error, as a much more abundant clone is one base away. This rearrangement joins TRBV28 to TRBJ1-1, with 7 bases aligning to TRBD1. The CDR3 covers 13 residues. After removal of 7 bases from V and 6 bases from J, the junction contained 8 bases not matched to a gene. Germline V CDR1 and CDR2: MDHEN, SYDVKM. CDR3 in amino acids: CASTTGIHAEAFF. CDR3 nucleotide sequence: TGTGCCAGCACGACAGGGATCCACGCTGAAGCTTTCTTT.

This clonotype was recorded at least ten times. CDR3 sequence (DNA): TGTGCCAGCACCTACGAAGGTGAGCAGTTCTTC. This gives the protein CASTYEGEQFF. The chain is built from TRBV7-9 and TRBJ2-1; D remains unclear. The CDR3 has 11 amino acids. Between the trimmed V and J ends, which lost 7 bases and 9 bases, there was a span of 10 bases. Germline loops: CDR1 SEHNR, CDR2 FQNEAQ (reference sequence). Full variable domain (remainder filled in from reference TRBV7-9 and TRBJ2-1): DTGVSQNPRHKITKRGQNVTFRCDPISEHNRLYWYRQTLGQGPEFLTYFQNEAQLEKSRLLSDRFSAERPKGSFSTLEIQRTEQGDSAMYLCASTYEGEQFFGPGTRLTVL.

This clonotype was seen repeatedly, ten times or more. Here the CDR3 reads CAWRRGRTGGFEQYF. The CDR3 DNA reads TGTGCCTGGAGGCGCGGAAGGACAGGGGGCTTCGAGCAGTACTTC. V and J are TRBV30 and TRBJ2-7; 11 bases are a match to TRBD1. CDR1 is GTSNPN and CDR2 is SVGIG in the germline V gene (reference sequence). Unmatched junction bases numbered 10, after V lost 3 bases and J lost 6 bases. This CDR3 is built from 15 residues.

The chain employs TRBV27 and TRBJ2-1, with D hard to call. CDR3 length equals 14 residues. Per the germline V gene, CDR1 is MNHEY and CDR2 is SMNVEV (reference sequence). Deletions cut 7 bases from V and 4 bases from J, with 14 bases between. CDR3 sequence reads: CASTYRTEYNEQFF. The CDR3 DNA reads as TGTGCCAGCACTTATCGGACGGAATACAATGAGCAGTTCTTC.

This clonotype has at least ten counts. The chain recombines TRBV12-5 with TRBJ2-3, with TRBD2 matching over 13 bases. V lost 6 bases, J lost 2 bases, and 5 bases stayed unmatched. Per germline, CDR1 LGHNT and CDR2 FRNRAP. This CDR3 region has 16 residues. The CDR3 here is CASGSGLAGTTDTQYF. The CDR3, as DNA: TGTGCTAGTGGATCGGGACTAGCGGGGACCACAGATACGCAGTATTTT.

This clonotype was counted ten times or more. V usage is TRBV29-1 and J usage is TRBJ2-1; 7 bases line up with TRBD2. Trimming at V came to 7 bases and at J to 5 bases, leaving 11 bases not matched to a gene. The CDR3 totals 14 residues. Germline lookup yields CDR1 SQVTM and CDR2 ANQGSEA. In DNA form, the CDR3 reads TGCAGCGGAAAGGTGTCTAGCGGAGACAATGAGCAGTTCTTC. As protein: CSGKVSSGDNEQFF.

This clonotype was picked up many times. This chain uses TRBV2 with TRBJ1-2; D ambiguous. Germline CDR1 SNHLY, CDR2 FYNNEI. The CDR3 consists of 13 residues. V was trimmed by 3 bases and J by 4 bases, leaving 9 bases between them. CDR3 sequence: CASSELEGYGYTF. The CDR3 region has the DNA TGTGCCAGCAGTGAGTTGGAGGGCTATGGCTACACCTTC.

This clonotype was seen at least ten times. This chain joins TRBV7-2 and TRBJ2-7, with D unclear. Germline assignment: CDR1 SGHTA and CDR2 FQGNSA. V was cut by 6 bases and J by 4 bases, with 19 bases left in between. This CDR3 is 15 amino acids long. The CDR3 reads CASSPGPEILYEQYF. For the CDR3, the DNA is TGTGCCAGCAGTCCCGGACCGGAGATCTTGTACGAGCAGTACTTC.

The chain employs TRBV7-2 and TRBJ2-1; D might be TRBD2 (6 bases). CDR1 SGHTA and CDR2 FQGNSA come from the germline V gene. The germline V and J ends were trimmed by 1 base and 10 bases, with 8 bases remaining between them. CDR3 length: 12 residues. The CDR3 bases are TGTGCCAGCAGCTTAGTAGGGAGGGAGCAGTTCTTC. Amino acid sequence: CASSLVGREQFF. The whole variable domain, filled in from reference TRBV7-2 and TRBJ2-1, reads GAGVSQSPSNKVTEKGKDVELRCDPISGHTALYWYRQSLGQGLEFLIYFQGNSAPDKSGLPSDRFSAERTGGSVSTLTIQRTQQEDSAVYLCASSLVGREQFFGPGTRLTVL.

The sample holds many counts of this clonotype. Here the CDR3 DNA reads TGTGCCAGCAGTCCGTCCCGGGACAGTTCTGGGGCCAACGTCCTGACTTTC. Translating it yields CASSPSRDSSGANVLTF. The gene calls are TRBV28 and TRBJ2-6, with 7 bases matching TRBD1. J gave up 1 base and V 5 bases, and 8 bases lay outside the gene matches. CDR3 size: 17 residues. Germline V gene lookup returns CDR1 MDHEN and CDR2 SYDVKM.

This chain links TRBV28 with TRBJ2-3; no firm D call. Trimming shortened V by 4 bases and J by 1 base, and 15 bases separated the two germline ends. CDR1 is MDHEN and CDR2 is SYDVKM in the germline V gene. The CDR3 runs to 16 residues. In DNA form, the CDR3 reads TGTGCCAGCAGTTCCCCTCAGAGCCGGGGCACAGATACGCAGTATTTT. Translated: CASSSPQSRGTDTQYF.

The rearrangement joins TRBV7-9 to TRBJ1-2, with D maybe TRBD1 (6 bases). V was cut by 2 bases and J by 8 bases, with 12 bases left in between. The CDR3 extends over 13 amino acids. Per the germline V gene, CDR1 is SEHNR and CDR2 is FQNEAQ (reference sequence). Here the CDR3 reads CASSLTGAWGYTF. The DNA for the CDR3 is TGTGCCAGCAGCTTAACGGGGGCGTGGGGCTACACCTTC.

The sample holds many counts of this clonotype. V and J are TRBV2 and TRBJ2-7; D call uncertain. The CDR3 consists of 13 residues. From germline, CDR1 is SNHLY and CDR2 FYNNEI. V lost 5 bases and J lost 0, with 8 bases in between. The chain's CDR3 is CASSPPFSYEQYF. CDR3 nucleotide sequence: TGTGCCAGCAGTCCTCCCTTCTCCTACGAGCAGTACTTC. The full variable domain, its missing parts supplied by reference TRBV2 and TRBJ2-7, is EPEVTQTPSHQVTQMGQEVILRCVPISNHLYFYWYRQILGQKVEFLVSFYNNEISEKSEIFDDQFSVERPDGSNFTLKIRSTKLEDSAMYFCASSPPFSYEQYFGPGTRLTVT.

Ten or more counts support this clonotype. This chain connects TRBV11-3 to TRBJ2-1; D not certain. This CDR3 is built from 14 residues. Germline V lookup: CDR1 SGHNT, CDR2 YENEEA. The ends were cut back, 3 bases at V and 5 bases at J, with 11 bases in the middle. The DNA for the CDR3 is TGTGCCAGCAGCTTTGGGCAGGATAACAATGAGCAGTTCTTC. This gives the protein CASSFGQDNNEQFF.

This clonotype was recorded many times. Given a much more abundant clone one base away, this may be a read error. V and J are TRBV3-1 and TRBJ2-7; D remains ambiguous. CDR3 size: 11 residues. V was cut by 0 bases and J by 3 bases, with 0 bases left in between. Germline V lookup: CDR1 LGHDT, CDR2 YNNKEL (reference sequence). The CDR3 DNA sequence: TGTGCCAGCAGCCAAGACTACGAGCAGTACTTC. Translation gives CASSQDYEQYF.

This clonotype was recorded a few times. This chain links TRBV28 with TRBJ1-2; 8 bases align to TRBD1. The V gene's germline CDR1 is MDHEN and CDR2 SYDVKM. Losses at the gene ends were 7 bases for V and 0 bases for J; bases not matched to a gene: 7. There are 15 residues in the CDR3. The DNA for the CDR3 is TGTGCCAGCACCACGCCAGGGGGCCCTAACTATGGCTACACCTTC. Translated, it gives CASTTPGGPNYGYTF.

This clonotype showed up many times. This chain connects TRBV20-1 to TRBJ1-1; D might be TRBD1 (6 bases). This CDR3 contains 12 residues. Germline V CDR1 and CDR2: DFQATT, SNEGSKA (reference sequence). Trimming removed 6 bases at V and 1 base at J, with 9 bases between. CDR3 sequence (DNA): TGCAGTGCCAAGGGGGGGAACACTGAAGCTTTCTTT. Protein product: CSAKGGNTEAFF.